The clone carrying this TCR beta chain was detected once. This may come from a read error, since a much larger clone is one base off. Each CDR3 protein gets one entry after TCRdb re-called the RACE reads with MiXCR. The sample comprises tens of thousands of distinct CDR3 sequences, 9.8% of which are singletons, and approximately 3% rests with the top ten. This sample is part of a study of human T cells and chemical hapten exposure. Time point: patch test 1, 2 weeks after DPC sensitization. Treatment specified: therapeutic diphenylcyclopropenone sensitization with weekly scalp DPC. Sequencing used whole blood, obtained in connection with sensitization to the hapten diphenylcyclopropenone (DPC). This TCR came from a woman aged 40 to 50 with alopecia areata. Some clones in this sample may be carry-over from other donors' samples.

The CDR3 DNA reads TGTGCCAGCAGCTTGATTCAGGGAAGGACTGAAGCTTTCTTT. Its protein product is CASSLIQGRTEAFF. The J gene is TRBJ1-1, the V gene TRBV5-5; D might be TRBD1 (5 bases). This CDR3 has 14 residues. Per germline, CDR1 SGHKS and CDR2 YYEKEE (reference sequence). V lost 1 base and J 5 bases, leaving 12 bases between the germline ends.